These 7 T cell receptor beta chains were all obtained from the same sample, sequenced in a study of T cell repertoires in cytomegalovirus infection (dated by TCRdb to the late 2010s). Antigens for these TCRs are unknown. The treatment or condition tag for this specimen amounts to: in vitro stimulation with specific CMV peptide epitopes to enrich CMV-specific T cells. Instrument used: Illumina HiSeq 1500. The public reads were reanalyzed by TCRdb: fastp trimming at Q25, MiXCR alignment, in-frame beta chains only. All rows with the same CDR3 protein become a single entry with the most common DNA and genes. In all, the sample holds around 770,000 distinct CDR3 sequences, and 25% to 35% of those were seen once. The top ten clonotypes cover around 14% of the sample. Sequences were derived from cultured CD8+ T cells from PBMCs, sampled from culture after CMV antigen stimulation. All receptors come from a human donor in good health (CMV status not recorded). Some clones in this sample may be carry-over from other donors' samples.

The chain uses TRBV4-1 and TRBJ2-2; D call uncertain. Trimming stripped 5 bases from V and 5 bases from J, with 12 bases between. The CDR3 covers 14 residues. Germline CDR1 MGHRA, CDR2 YSYEKL. The CDR3 is CASSVNSETGELFF. CDR3 sequence (DNA): TGCGCCAGCAGCGTCAATTCCGAGACCGGGGAGCTGTTTTTT.

This chain uses TRBV6-2 or TRBV6-3 with TRBJ1-3; D gene ambiguous. This CDR3 spans 11 amino acids. The germline gives CDR1 MNHEY, CDR2 SVGEGT. The V and J ends lost 6 bases and 3 bases respectively, with 3 bases between them. The CDR3 reads CASRDGNTIYF. CDR3 nucleotide sequence: TGTGCCAGCAGGGATGGAAACACCATATATTTT.

There are a few counts of this clonotype. The rearrangement links TRBV4-1 to TRBJ2-1, with TRBD2 matching 11 bases. The CDR3 extends over 17 amino acids. Per the germline V gene, CDR1 is MGHRA and CDR2 is YSYEKL. J lost 8 bases, V lost 4 bases, and 13 bases had no gene match. DNA of the CDR3: TGCGCCAGCAGCCCCGACGAGGTAGCGGGGGGGCCAGATGAGCAGTTCTTC. It specifies CASSPDEVAGGPDEQFF.

This clonotype was picked up a small number of times. The chain combines TRBV19 with TRBJ1-1; D possibly corresponds to TRBD1 (5 bases). This CDR3 is 13 amino acids long. The germline V and J ends were trimmed by 7 bases and 4 bases, with 13 bases remaining between them. Germline CDR1 LNHDA, CDR2 SQIVND (reference sequence). CDR3 in amino acids: CASNLGGFTEAFF. The CDR3 DNA follows: TGTGCCAGTAACCTGGGGGGTTTCACTGAAGCTTTCTTT.

The V gene is TRBV7-6, the J gene TRBJ2-7, with 7 bases identical to TRBD1. Unmatched junction bases numbered 25, after V lost 5 bases and J lost 6 bases. The CDR3 sequence is 19 residues long. The germline V gene encodes CDR1 SGHVS and CDR2 FNYEAQ. This CDR3 reads CASSKETGSGSFERTEQYF. CDR3 nucleotide sequence: TGTGCCAGCAGCAAAGAGACAGGGTCTGGGTCTTTCGAACGTACCGAGCAGTACTTC.

The CDR3 DNA reads TGTGCCAGTAGTATCCCTGATACTGAAGCTTTCTTT. Its protein is CASSIPDTEAFF. The rearrangement uses TRBV19 and TRBJ1-1, with D uncertain. The CDR3 extends over 12 amino acids. Germline-derived CDR1 and CDR2 are LNHDA and SQIVND (reference sequence). Trimming shortened V by 3 bases and J by 5 bases, and 7 bases separated the two germline ends. The full variable domain, its missing parts supplied by reference TRBV19 and TRBJ1-1, is DGGITQSPKYLFRKEGQNVTLSCEQNLNHDAMYWYRQDPGQGLRLIYYSQIVNDFQKGDIAEGYSVSREKKESFPLTVTSAQKNPTAFYLCASSIPDTEAFFGQGTRLTVV.

The chain links TRBV6-1 to TRBJ2-6; possible D gene TRBD1, 6 bases. Germline-derived CDR1 and CDR2 are MNHNS and SASEGT. Trimming pared 9 bases from V and 0 bases from J, leaving 9 bases between. There are 14 residues in the CDR3. The CDR3 sequence: CASKGGSGANVLTF. CDR3 sequence (DNA): TGTGCCAGTAAAGGGGGCTCTGGGGCCAACGTCCTGACTTTC.